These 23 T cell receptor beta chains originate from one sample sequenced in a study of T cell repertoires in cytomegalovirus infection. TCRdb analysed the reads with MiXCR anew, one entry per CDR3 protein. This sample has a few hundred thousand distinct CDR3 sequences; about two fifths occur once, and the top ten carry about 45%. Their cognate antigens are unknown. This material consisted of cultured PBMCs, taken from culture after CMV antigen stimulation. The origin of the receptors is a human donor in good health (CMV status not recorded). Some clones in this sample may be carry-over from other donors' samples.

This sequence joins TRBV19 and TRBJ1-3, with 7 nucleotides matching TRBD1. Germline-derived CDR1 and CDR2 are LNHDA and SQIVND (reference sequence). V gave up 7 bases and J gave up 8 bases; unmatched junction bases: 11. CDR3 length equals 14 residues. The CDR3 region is CASTSTGARYTIYF. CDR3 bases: TGTGCCAGTACCTCTACAGGGGCGCGGTACACCATATATTTT.

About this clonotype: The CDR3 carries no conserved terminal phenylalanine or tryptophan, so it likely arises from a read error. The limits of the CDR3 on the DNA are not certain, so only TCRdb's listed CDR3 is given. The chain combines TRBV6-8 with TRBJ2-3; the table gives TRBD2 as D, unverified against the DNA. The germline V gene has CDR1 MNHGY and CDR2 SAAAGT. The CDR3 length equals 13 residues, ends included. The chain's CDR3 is CASSPNRASGGLV.

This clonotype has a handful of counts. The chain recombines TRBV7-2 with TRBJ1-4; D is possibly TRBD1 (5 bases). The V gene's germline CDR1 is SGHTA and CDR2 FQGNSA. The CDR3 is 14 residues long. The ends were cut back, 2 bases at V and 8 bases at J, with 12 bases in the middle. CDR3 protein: CASSLNGGGEKLFF. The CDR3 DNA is TGTGCCAGCAGCTTAAATGGGGGAGGGGAAAAACTGTTTTTT.

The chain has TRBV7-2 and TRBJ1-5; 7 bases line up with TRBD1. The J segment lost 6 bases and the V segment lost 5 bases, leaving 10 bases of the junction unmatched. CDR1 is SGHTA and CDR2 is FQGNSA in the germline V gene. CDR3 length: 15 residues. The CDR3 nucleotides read TGTGCCAGCAGCGCGGGACAGATCCTTAGTCAGCCCCAGCATTTT. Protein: CASSAGQILSQPQHF.

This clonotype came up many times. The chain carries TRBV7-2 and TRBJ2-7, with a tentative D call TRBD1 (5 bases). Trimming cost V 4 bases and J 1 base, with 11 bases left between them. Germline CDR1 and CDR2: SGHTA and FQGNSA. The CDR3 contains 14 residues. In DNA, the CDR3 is TGTGCCAGCAGCTCCGCCAGGGTATCCTACGAGCAGTACTTC. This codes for CASSSARVSYEQYF.

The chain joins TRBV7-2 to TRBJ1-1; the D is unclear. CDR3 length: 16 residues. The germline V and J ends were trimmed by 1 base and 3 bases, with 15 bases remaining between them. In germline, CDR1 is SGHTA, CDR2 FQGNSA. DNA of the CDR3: TGTGCCAGCAGCTTAGTTGCCAGCCCAATACACACTGAAGCTTTCTTT. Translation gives CASSLVASPIHTEAFF.

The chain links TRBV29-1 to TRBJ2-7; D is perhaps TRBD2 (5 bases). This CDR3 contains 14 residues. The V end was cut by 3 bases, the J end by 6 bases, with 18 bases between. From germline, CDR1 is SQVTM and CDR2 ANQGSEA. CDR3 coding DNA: TGCAGCGTTGAGTTTGGAGGCAACTTTTTCGAGCAGTACTTC. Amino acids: CSVEFGGNFFEQYF.

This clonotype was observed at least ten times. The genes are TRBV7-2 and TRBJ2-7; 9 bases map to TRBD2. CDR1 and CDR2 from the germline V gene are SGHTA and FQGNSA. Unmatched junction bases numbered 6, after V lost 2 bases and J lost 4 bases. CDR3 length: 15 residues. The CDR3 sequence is CASSLTTSGAYEQYF. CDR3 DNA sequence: TGTGCCAGCAGCTTAACGACTAGCGGAGCGTACGAGCAGTACTTC.

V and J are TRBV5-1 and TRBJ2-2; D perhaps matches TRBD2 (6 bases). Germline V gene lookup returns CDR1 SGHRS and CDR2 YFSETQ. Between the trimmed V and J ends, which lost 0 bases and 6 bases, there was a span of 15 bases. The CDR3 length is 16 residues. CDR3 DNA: TGCGCCAGCAGCTTGGCCCCCGGCAGGGAGGCCGGGGAGCTGTTTTTT. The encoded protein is CASSLAPGREAGELFF.

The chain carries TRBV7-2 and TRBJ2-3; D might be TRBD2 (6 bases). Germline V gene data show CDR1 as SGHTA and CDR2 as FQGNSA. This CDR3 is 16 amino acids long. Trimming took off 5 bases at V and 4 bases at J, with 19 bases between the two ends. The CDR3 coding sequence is TGTGCCAGCAGCCCCCAACTGACTAGTTGGGCAGATACGCAGTATTTT. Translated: CASSPQLTSWADTQYF.

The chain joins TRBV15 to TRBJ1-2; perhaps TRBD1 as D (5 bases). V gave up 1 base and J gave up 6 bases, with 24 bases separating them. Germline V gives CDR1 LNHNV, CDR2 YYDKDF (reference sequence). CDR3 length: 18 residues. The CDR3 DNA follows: TGTGCCACCAGCAGAGTGGTAGGCGGGGGGGAGTTATTTCATGGCTACACCTTC. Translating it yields CATSRVVGGGELFHGYTF.

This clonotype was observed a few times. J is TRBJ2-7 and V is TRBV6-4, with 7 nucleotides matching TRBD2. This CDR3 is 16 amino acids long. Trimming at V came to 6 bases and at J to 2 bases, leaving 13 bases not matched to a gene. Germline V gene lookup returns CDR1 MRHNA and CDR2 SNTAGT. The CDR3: CASSSGGTIRTYEQYF. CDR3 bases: TGTGCCAGCAGCAGTGGGGGGACTATCAGAACCTACGAGCAGTACTTC.

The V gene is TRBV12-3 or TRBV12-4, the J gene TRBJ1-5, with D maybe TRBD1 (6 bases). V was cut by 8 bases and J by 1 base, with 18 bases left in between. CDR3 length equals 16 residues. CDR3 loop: CASSSTTGQSNQPQHF. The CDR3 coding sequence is TGTGCCAGCTCCTCTACGACCGGACAGAGCAATCAGCCCCAGCATTTT.

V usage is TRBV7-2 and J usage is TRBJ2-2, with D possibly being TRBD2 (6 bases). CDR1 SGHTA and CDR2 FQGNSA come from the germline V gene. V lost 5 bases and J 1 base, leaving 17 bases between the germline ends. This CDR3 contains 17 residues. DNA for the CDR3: TGTGCCAGCAGCCTCCGCCGTCGGGAGATGAACACCGGGGAGCTGTTTTTT. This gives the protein CASSLRRREMNTGELFF.

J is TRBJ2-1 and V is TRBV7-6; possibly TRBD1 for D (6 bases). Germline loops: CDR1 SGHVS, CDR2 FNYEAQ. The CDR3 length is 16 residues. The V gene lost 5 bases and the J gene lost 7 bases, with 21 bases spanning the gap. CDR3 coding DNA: TGTGCCAGCAGCGCGTGGGGGCAGCGTGGCGTGAATGAGCAGTTCTTC. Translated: CASSAWGQRGVNEQFF.

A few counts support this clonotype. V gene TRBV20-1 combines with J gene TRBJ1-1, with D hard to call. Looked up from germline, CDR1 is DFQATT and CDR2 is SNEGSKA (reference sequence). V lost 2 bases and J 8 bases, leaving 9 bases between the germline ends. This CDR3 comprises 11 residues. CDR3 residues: CSARSTVEAFF. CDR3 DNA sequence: TGCAGTGCTAGAAGTACTGTAGAAGCTTTCTTT.

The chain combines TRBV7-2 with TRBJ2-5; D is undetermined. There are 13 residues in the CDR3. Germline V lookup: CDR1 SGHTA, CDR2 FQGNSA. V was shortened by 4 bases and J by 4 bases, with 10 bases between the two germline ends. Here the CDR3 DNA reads TGTGCCAGCAGCTCCTTTGTCCTAGAGACCCAGTACTTC. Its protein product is CASSSFVLETQYF.

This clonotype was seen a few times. DNA of the CDR3: TGTGCCAGCAGTCCCGGGACAGTTAACTATGGCTACACCTTC. Encoded protein: CASSPGTVNYGYTF. V and J are TRBV6-1 and TRBJ1-2; 7 nucleotides match TRBD1. The CDR3 consists of 14 residues. The V segment lost 5 bases and the J segment 1 base; nucleotides outside the gene matches: 4. Germline-derived CDR1 and CDR2 are MNHNS and SASEGT.

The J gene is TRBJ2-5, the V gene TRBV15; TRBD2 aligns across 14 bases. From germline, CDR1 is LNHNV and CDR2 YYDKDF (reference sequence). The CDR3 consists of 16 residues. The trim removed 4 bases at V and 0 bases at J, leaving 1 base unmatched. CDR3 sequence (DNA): TGTGCCACCAGCACGGGACTAGCGGGGGACCAAGAGACCCAGTACTTC. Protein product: CATSTGLAGDQETQYF.

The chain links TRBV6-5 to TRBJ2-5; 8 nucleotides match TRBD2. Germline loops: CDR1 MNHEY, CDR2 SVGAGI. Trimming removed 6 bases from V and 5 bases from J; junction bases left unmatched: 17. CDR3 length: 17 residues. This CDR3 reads CASRDNVGLAVPETQYF. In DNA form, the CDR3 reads TGTGCCAGCAGAGATAACGTTGGACTAGCTGTGCCCGAGACCCAGTACTTC.

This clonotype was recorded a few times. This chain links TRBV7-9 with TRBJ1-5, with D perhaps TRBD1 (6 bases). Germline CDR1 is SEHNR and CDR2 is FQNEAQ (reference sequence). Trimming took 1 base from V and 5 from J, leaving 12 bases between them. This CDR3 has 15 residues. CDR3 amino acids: CASSLETGLDQPQHF. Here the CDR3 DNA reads TGTGCCAGCAGCTTAGAGACAGGACTTGATCAGCCCCAGCATTTT. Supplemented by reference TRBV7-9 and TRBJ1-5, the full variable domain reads DTGVSQNPRHKITKRGQNVTFRCDPISEHNRLYWYRQTLGQGPEFLTYFQNEAQLEKSRLLSDRFSAERPKGSFSTLEIQRTEQGDSAMYLCASSLETGLDQPQHFGDGTRLSIL.

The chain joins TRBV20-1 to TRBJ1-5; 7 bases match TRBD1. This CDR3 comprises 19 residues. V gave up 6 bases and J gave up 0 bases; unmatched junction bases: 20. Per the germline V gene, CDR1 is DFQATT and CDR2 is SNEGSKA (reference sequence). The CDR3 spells CSAPKGVWDRQNSNQPQHF. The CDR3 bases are TGCAGTGCCCCGAAAGGCGTTTGGGACAGACAAAATAGCAATCAGCCCCAGCATTTT.

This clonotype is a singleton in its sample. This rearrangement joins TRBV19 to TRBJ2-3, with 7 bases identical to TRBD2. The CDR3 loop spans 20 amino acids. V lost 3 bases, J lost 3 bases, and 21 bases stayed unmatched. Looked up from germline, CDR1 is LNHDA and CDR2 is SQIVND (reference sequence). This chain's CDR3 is CASSIGRTRGALYSTDTQYF. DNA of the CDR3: TGTGCCAGTAGTATCGGGAGGACTAGAGGCGCCCTTTATTCGACAGATACGCAGTATTTT.